The entry below describes one TCR beta chain. Its antigen is unknown. No base qualities exist here, and no much larger clone lies one base off it. The data derive from a study of Ad26.COV2.S vaccination and SARS-CoV-2 variants listed by TCRdb under 2021. Describing the broader study: Donors in the vaccine arm were drawn from COV1001, a phase I-IIa trial of Ad26.COV2.S in healthy adults that was multicentre, randomized, double-blind and placebo-controlled. Ad26.COV2.S was administered intramuscularly at 5 x 10^10 or 1 x 10^11 viral particles, either as a single shot or as two shots given 56 days apart. The specificity and breadth of SARS-CoV-2-reactive T cell receptors after Ad26.COV2.S vaccination were assessed by TCRbeta repertoire sequencing. A total of about 30 samples were included in the TCR-sequenced set, comprising around 19 Ad26.COV2.S vaccine recipients, 5 placebo recipients and 8 SARS-CoV-2 convalescent individuals. Trial participants were randomized into five groups of five, in which low-dose or high-dose Ad26.COV2.S was given once or twice, or placebo was given on both occasions. Blinding of investigators to trial group allocation was maintained during experiments and outcome assessment. What the research found in general, with its limitations: The study was not powered for comparison of responses between vaccine doses or regimens. Higher spike-specific TCR breadth was observed in Ad26.COV2.S recipients than in placebo recipients (P = 0.0014). Substantial breadth of spike-specific CD8+ and CD4+ T cell responses was reported after vaccination. The authors noted that the TCR breadth and depth analyses may have underestimated total T cell responses. Vaccine and placebo recipients had comparable non-spike TCR breadth, which fits with the vaccine containing only spike.

Sample treatment or condition, as interpreted from the label and publication: around 19 received Ad26.COV2.S at low or high dose, single or two shots; roughly five received placebo; per-sample allocation not given. Repertoires of vaccine and placebo recipients were sequenced from samples collected on day 63 after the first injection. Between 29 July and 7 August 2020, Cohort 1b enrolled 25 adults aged 18-55 years at one site in Boston, USA. As a vaccine, Ad26.COV2.S was a replication-incompetent adenovirus type 26 vector that expressed a prefusion-stabilized SARS-CoV-2 spike protein derived from the original Wuhan strain. Trimming takes 0 bases from V and 5 bases from J, and the germline ends sit 14 bases apart. The germline V gene (reference sequence) specifies GTSNPN as CDR1 and SVGIG as CDR2. Spanning cysteine to phenylalanine, the CDR3 consists of 15 amino acids. Only the CDR3 portion is preserved as DNA: 45 bases, with reading frame beginning at the first base.

The immunoSEQ Assay was the method used to sequence TCRbeta CDR3 regions. After extraction, genomic DNA underwent amplification by bias-controlled multiplex PCR, followed by high-throughput sequencing. For the original study's pipeline: To quantify the absolute abundance of every unique TCRbeta CDR3 region, sequences were collapsed and filtered. T cell fraction was estimated by normalizing TCRbeta template counts to usable DNA, which was measured by amplifying reference genes present in all nucleated cells. Repertoire TCRs were annotated as SARS-CoV-2-specific when V gene, CDR3 amino acid sequence and J gene were exactly matched to a known reactive TCR set. The reference SARS-CoV-2 TCR set was obtained from MIRA and was filtered for enrichment in COVID-19-positive ImmuneCODE repertoires, whereby public or cross-reactive TCRs were removed. Based on the MIRA antigens, annotated TCRs were further analysed at the level of specific ORF or position within ORF. Depth was the summed frequency of annotated unique rearrangements, while breadth was defined as annotated unique rearrangements over total unique productive rearrangements. Two-sided Wilcoxon rank-sum tests were used to compare TCR breadth between groups. The immuneACCESS repertoire file appears here via TCRdb, limited to in-frame rearrangements. These files lack a portion of the clones; in checked studies, under half of the deficit traces to unresolved V genes, and the cause of the others is not known. V, J and clone size reflect that table, while D and trimming were determined from the DNA. This sample gives 300,000 to 400,000 clones in total; 85% to 90% of them show up just once. Around 1.9% of the sample goes to the ten largest clones.

This receptor was identified in a person between 18 and 65 years old who received the Ad26.COV2.S COVID-19 vaccine or a placebo. Recombination linked TRBV30 to TRBJ1-5; TRBD1 is perhaps the D gene, given 5 matching bases. The sequencing here drew on peripheral blood, taken in a trial of Ad26.COV2.S vaccine versus placebo. The nucleotides read TGTGCCTGGAGTGTACGAGGGGCTAGGGATCAGCCCCAGCATTTT. Translated, it reads CAWSVRGARDQPQHF. The full variable domain, with segments outside the CDR3 supplied by the reference TRBV30 and TRBJ1-5 proteins, appears as SQTIHQWPATLVQPVGSPLSLECTVEGTSNPNLYWYRQAAGRGLQLLFYSVGIGQISSEVPQNLSASRPQDRQFILSSKKLLLSDSGFYLCAWSVRGARDQPQHFGDGTRLSIL.